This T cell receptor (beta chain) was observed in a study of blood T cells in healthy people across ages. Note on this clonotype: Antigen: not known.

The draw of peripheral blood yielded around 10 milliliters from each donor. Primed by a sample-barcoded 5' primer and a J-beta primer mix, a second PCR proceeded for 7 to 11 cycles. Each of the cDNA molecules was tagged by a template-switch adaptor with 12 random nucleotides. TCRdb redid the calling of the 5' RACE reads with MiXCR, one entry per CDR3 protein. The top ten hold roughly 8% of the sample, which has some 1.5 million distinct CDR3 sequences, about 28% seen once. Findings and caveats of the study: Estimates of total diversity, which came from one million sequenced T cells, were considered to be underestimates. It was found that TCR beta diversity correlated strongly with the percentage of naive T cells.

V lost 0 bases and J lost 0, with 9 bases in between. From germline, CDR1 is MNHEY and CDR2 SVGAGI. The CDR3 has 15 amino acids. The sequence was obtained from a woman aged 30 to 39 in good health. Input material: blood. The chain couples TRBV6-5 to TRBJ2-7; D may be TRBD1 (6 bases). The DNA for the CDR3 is TGTGCCAGCAGTTACTCCAGGGGTAGCTCCTACGAGCAGTACTTC. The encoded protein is CASSYSRGSSYEQYF.